A selection of T cell receptor beta chains follows, all from one sample in a study of cytomegalovirus exposure and HLA in healthy donors. Method: immunoSEQ multiplex PCR; TCRdb's copy keeps in-frame clones and lacks some. The data include around 60,000 clones; the top ten clones carry 3.6%. Sequencing was done on a sample of PBMCs. These receptors all come from a woman aged 18-30 years in good health and CMV-seronegative. Both conserved end residues are part of each CDR3. A D gene is named only where the DNA matches it firmly. Clone size is stated in some rows and not others, as once, few, many or a class when expanded.

D gene,CDR3 length,J gene,clone size,V gene,CDR3 DNA,CDR3 protein
TRBD2,14,TRBJ2-5,-,TRBV29-1,TGCAGCCCGGAAGGTCTAGCGGGAGGCGAGACCCAGTACTTC,CSPEGLAGGETQYF
TRBD1,15,TRBJ1-2,-,TRBV4-1,TGCGCCAGCAGCCAAGGAGCCGCCGGGACAGAAGGCTACACCTTC,CASSQGAAGTEGYTF
-,13,TRBJ1-2,-,TRBV2,TGTGCCAGCAGAGGGGATCCTCTGTATGGCTACACCTTC,CASRGDPLYGYTF
TRBD1,15,TRBJ1-2,-,TRBV11-2,TGTGCCAGCAGCTTCACGGACAGGGGGGTCTATGGCTACACCTTC,CASSFTDRGVYGYTF
TRBD1,15,TRBJ1-1,-,TRBV25-1,TGTGCCAGCAGTGAACAGAGACAGGGGAACACTGAAGCTTTCTTT,CASSEQRQGNTEAFF
-,15,TRBJ1-2,-,TRBV6-1,TGTGCCAGCAGTGAAATGACCCTATCCGCGGGTGGCTACACCTTC,CASSEMTLSAGGYTF
TRBD2,15,TRBJ2-5,-,TRBV5-1,TGCGCCAGCAGCCCGGGAGGGCCGGAGGAGGAGACCCAGTACTTC,CASSPGGPEEETQYF
-,13,TRBJ2-7,-,TRBV19,TGTGCCAGTAGTATGAGCCCCTCCTACGAGCAGTACTTC,CASSMSPSYEQYF
-,16,TRBJ1-2,-,TRBV14,TGTGCCAGCAGCCAAGAGCCTCAGCCAGGACTTTATGGCTACACCTTC,CASSQEPQPGLYGYTF
-,16,TRBJ2-5,-,TRBV9,TGTGCCAGCAGCGTAGGCCACGGAGGTATCCAAGAGACCCAGTACTTC,CASSVGHGGIQETQYF
TRBD1,14,TRBJ2-7,-,TRBV6-1,TGTGCCAGCGTGTTATTGGGACAGGGCTACGAGCAGTACTTC,CASVLLGQGYEQYF
TRBD2,15,TRBJ2-3,-,TRBV6-4,TGTGCCAGCAGCGTGACTAGCGGGAGCACAGATACGCAGTATTTT,CASSVTSGSTDTQYF
-,11,TRBJ1-1,-,TRBV23-1,TGCGCCGGAGCAGAGCAATCTGAAGCTTTCTTT,CAGAEQSEAFF
TRBD1,13,TRBJ1-1,-,TRBV29-1,TGCAGCGCCTTAGACAGGGCGAACACTGAAGCTTTCTTT,CSALDRANTEAFF
TRBD2,15,TRBJ2-3,-,TRBV9,TGTGCCAGCAGCGTAGGCGGGAGGGCCCCAGATACGCAGTATTTT,CASSVGGRAPDTQYF
TRBD1,15,TRBJ2-5,-,TRBV4-1,TGCGCCAGCAGCCCGGGACAGGGATACCGAGAGACCCAGTACTTC,CASSPGQGYRETQYF
-,15,TRBJ1-2,-,TRBV5-1,TGCGCCAGCAGCCCTTGGGGAGGGGCTAACTATGGCTACACCTTC,CASSPWGGANYGYTF
TRBD2,16,TRBJ2-1,-,TRBV7-3,TGTGCCAGCAGCCCTGACGGGACTAGCGGCGTCAATGAGCAGTTCTTC,CASSPDGTSGVNEQFF
TRBD1,16,TRBJ1-1,-,TRBV29-1,TGCAGCGTTCTCACGGGACAGGGGGCGTCGGGCACTGAAGCTTTCTTT,CSVLTGQGASGTEAFF
-,12,TRBJ1-2,-,TRBV7-9,TGTGCCAGCAGCTTAGAGTCGGGTGGCTACACCTTC,CASSLESGGYTF
-,15,TRBJ1-4,-,TRBV19,TGTGCCAGTAGTACCTCGGGGGTAACTAATGAAAAACTGTTTTTT,CASSTSGVTNEKLFF
TRBD2,15,TRBJ2-3,-,TRBV4-2,TGTGCCAGCGGCAAGACTAGCGGGAGCACAGATACGCAGTATTTT,CASGKTSGSTDTQYF
TRBD2,16,TRBJ2-7,-,TRBV15,TGTGCCACCAGCAGAGGATCAGGCGGGGGGGCACGGGAGCAGTACTTC,CATSRGSGGGAREQYF
-,14,TRBJ2-3,-,TRBV27,TGTGCCAGCAGTTTAGGGGGGATTTCGGATACGCAGTATTTT,CASSLGGISDTQYF
TRBD1,15,TRBJ2-1,-,TRBV6-1,TGTGCCAGCACCCCGGGACAGGGGTCCTACAATGAGCAGTTCTTC,CASTPGQGSYNEQFF
TRBD1,15,TRBJ1-6,-,TRBV5-1,TGCGCCAGCAGCCTGCCCGGGACAGTTAATTCACCCCTCCACTTT,CASSLPGTVNSPLHF
TRBD2,20,TRBJ2-2,-,TRBV4-1,TGCGCCAGCAGCCAAGACGGTCTAGCGGGAGGGGGTGTTGGCACCGGGGAGCTGTTTTTT,CASSQDGLAGGGVGTGELFF
TRBD2,19,TRBJ2-5,-,TRBV7-3,TGTGCCAGCAGCTCTCACGGGGGAGCGGGGGGCATTATACAAGAGACCCAGTACTTC,CASSSHGGAGGIIQETQYF
-,12,TRBJ1-4,-,TRBV5-1,TGCGCCAGCAGCTTGCCCGGGGAAAAACTGTTTTTT,CASSLPGEKLFF
-,12,TRBJ2-7,-,TRBV2,TGTGCCAGCAGTGTTTCGGGGTGGGAGCAGTACTTC,CASSVSGWEQYF
-,13,TRBJ2-1,-,TRBV29-1,TGCAGCGTCCCGGGATACTCCGACAATGAGCAGTTCTTC,CSVPGYSDNEQFF
-,14,TRBJ2-7,-,TRBV15,TGTGCCACCAGCATGTCGAAGAGGTCCTACGAGCAGTACTTC,CATSMSKRSYEQYF
-,12,TRBJ2-7,-,TRBV7-3,TGTGCCAGCAGCGACCACAGTGGCGAGCAGTACTTC,CASSDHSGEQYF
-,16,TRBJ1-4,-,TRBV9,TGTGCCAGCAGCCCCCCCGGCGACGGGAATAATGAAAAACTGTTTTTT,CASSPPGDGNNEKLFF
TRBD1,14,TRBJ2-7,-,TRBV29-1,TGCAGCGTTGAAGCGACAGGGGGTTCAATCGAGCAGTACTTC,CSVEATGGSIEQYF
-,17,TRBJ1-1,-,TRBV4-1,TGCGCCAGCAGCCAAGATCGGGGGAGGGAAGATCGCACTGAAGCTTTCTTT,CASSQDRGREDRTEAFF
-,14,TRBJ1-1,-,TRBV9,TGTGCCAGCAGCGTAGAAGGGGGGAACACTGAAGCTTTCTTT,CASSVEGGNTEAFF
-,17,TRBJ1-1,-,TRBV9,TGTGCCAGCAGCGTAGCTCCCTGGGGTGGGAGAAGTCCTGAAGCTTTCTTT,CASSVAPWGGRSPEAFF
TRBD2,16,TRBJ2-1,-,TRBV4-1,TGCGCCAGCAGCCTTCTCGGACTAGCGAACTACAATGAGCAGTTCTTC,CASSLLGLANYNEQFF
-,15,TRBJ2-5,-,TRBV5-4,TGTGCCAGCAGCTATGACGGACTGGTCCAAGAGACCCAGTACTTC,CASSYDGLVQETQYF
-,12,TRBJ2-7,-,TRBV12-2,TGTGCCCATCAACAGGACTATTACGAGCAGTACTTC,CAHQQDYYEQYF
-,12,TRBJ1-5,-,TRBV30,TGTGCCTGGAGTGTACTAAATCAGCCCCAGCATTTT,CAWSVLNQPQHF
TRBD2,19,TRBJ2-7,-,TRBV11-3,TGTGCCAGCAGCCCCGCGGCGGCTCCTAGCGGGGTGAGCTCCTACGAGCAGTACTTC,CASSPAAAPSGVSSYEQYF
-,13,TRBJ2-6,-,TRBV27,TGTGCCAGCGGAGAGGCTGGGGCCAACGTCCTGACTTTC,CASGEAGANVLTF
-,15,TRBJ2-5,-,TRBV7-3,TGTGCCAGCAGCCCGCAAGGGGTCCGGGGGGAGACCCAGTACTTC,CASSPQGVRGETQYF
TRBD2,14,TRBJ2-7,-,TRBV5-6,TGTGCCAGCAGCTTGGCGGGAGGGACCTACGAGCAGTACTTC,CASSLAGGTYEQYF
TRBD2,15,TRBJ2-7,-,TRBV27,TGTGCCAGCAGCCTTCGGACTAGCGGGAGAGCCGAGCAGTACTTC,CASSLRTSGRAEQYF
TRBD1,18,TRBJ1-1,-,TRBV6-1,TGTGCCAGCAGTGACAGGGACAGCCTAATGCCATTGAACACTGAAGCTTTCTTT,CASSDRDSLMPLNTEAFF
TRBD2,18,TRBJ2-1,medium-sized,TRBV7-3,TGTGCCAGCAGTTCAAGCGGGGGGGTCAGGTTCTCCTACAATGAGCAGTTCTTC,CASSSSGGVRFSYNEQFF
-,11,TRBJ2-3,-,TRBV14,TGTGCCAGCAGCTACGGGGATACGCAGTATTTT,CASSYGDTQYF
TRBD1,14,TRBJ2-7,-,TRBV29-1,TGCAGCGCATACGACGACAGGGTCAGAAACGAGCAGTACTTC,CSAYDDRVRNEQYF
TRBD2,14,TRBJ2-1,-,TRBV28,TGTGCCAGCAGTTTAGGACTAGCGTCCAATGAGCAGTTCTTC,CASSLGLASNEQFF